The clone carrying this T cell receptor (beta chain) occurred a few times. Antigen: not known. The germline V and J ends were trimmed by 3 bases and 6 bases, with 21 bases remaining between them. This CDR3 is 16 amino acids long. Germline assignment: CDR1 SGDLS and CDR2 YYNGEE. Recruitment covered hyperthyroidism patients aged 18 to 65 whose new diagnosis was of under 2 months' duration. Uncontrolled infections, other autoimmune diseases, pregnancy or lactation barred patients from enrollment. Diagnosis used clinical symptoms, serum thyroxine, TRAb, thyroid ultrasound and orbital computed tomography. This sample is part of a study of Graves' ophthalmopathy and Graves' hyperthyroidism. As the template, RNA transcripts were used to amplify TCR beta CDR3 regions. First-round RT-PCR relied on HTBI primers, and a second-round multiplex PCR came next. A single record per CDR3 protein comes from TCRdb applying MiXCR to the multiplex PCR reads. The table has 900,000 to 1,200,000 distinct CDR3 sequences, 35% to 40% seen once.

Overall study findings and caveats: Most thyroid clonotypes with frequency above 0.001 were detected in blood too.

Material: peripheral blood or thyroid tissue (not recorded which). The gene calls are TRBV9 and TRBJ1-2; tentative D call: TRBD1 (6 bases). The TCR was taken from an adult man with Graves' hyperthyroidism. CDR3 sequence reads: CASSEGMRGQAHGYTF. The CDR3 region has the DNA TGTGCCAGCAGCGAGGGGATGAGGGGACAAGCTCATGGCTACACCTTC. The full variable domain, its missing parts supplied by reference TRBV9 and TRBJ1-2, is DSGVTQTPKHLITATGQRVTLRCSPRSGDLSVYWYQQSLDQGLQFLIQYYNGEERAKGNILERFSAQQFPDLHSELNLSSLELGDSALYFCASSEGMRGQAHGYTFGSGTRLTVV.